Listed below are T cell receptor beta chains from one sample, sequenced in a study of regulatory T cells in long-lasting Graves disease. TCRdb called the multiplex PCR reads again in MiXCR, with one record for every CDR3 protein. Found here are roughly 430,000 distinct CDR3 sequences, over 20% of them singletons; the top ten hold more than 13%. The source was peripheral blood mononuclear cells (PBMCs), collected when the disease was refractory, from a patient treated with antithyroid drugs. These TCRs come from a female donor with Graves disease. The CDR3 runs from the conserved cysteine through the conserved F or W. The D gene is left open where the match is weak. Size is stated for part of the rows, as once, few or many counts, or as a class when the clone is expanded.

clone size	V gene	D gene	J gene	CDR3 DNA	CDR3 protein
few	TRBV5-1	.	TRBJ2-7	TGCGCCAGCCGGGTCGGCGGGTCAGGGGTGAGTGAGCAGTACTTC	CASRVGGSGVSEQYF
many	TRBV27	TRBD1	TRBJ1-6	TGTGCCAGCAGTGCCGGGACAGGGCGAAATAATTCACCCCTCCACTTT	CASSAGTGRNNSPLHF
many	TRBV12-3/TRBV12-4	TRBD1	TRBJ2-7	TGTGCCAGCAGTCAGGGTGACAGGGACTACGAGCAGTACTTC	CASSQGDRDYEQYF
many	TRBV28	.	TRBJ1-2	TGTGCCAGCAGCCTAGGGACACCGGGGGTTTATGGCTACACCTTC	CASSLGTPGVYGYTF
.	TRBV20-1	TRBD2	TRBJ2-5	TGCAGTGCTACCGATCAGCGGGAGGCCACCCAAGAGACCCAGTACTTC	CSATDQREATQETQYF
few	TRBV5-4	.	TRBJ2-7	TGTGCCAGCAGCCCCGGTGGACAAGCCTCCTACGAGCAGTACTTC	CASSPGGQASYEQYF
many	TRBV19	TRBD2	TRBJ2-4	TGTGCCAGTAGTATTAGCGGGAGTCTAGCCAAAAACATTCAGTACTTC	CASSISGSLAKNIQYF
.	TRBV5-1	.	TRBJ2-7	TGCGCCAGCTCCCCCCCAACCTCCTACGAGCAGTACTTC	CASSPPTSYEQYF
many	TRBV28	.	TRBJ1-1	TGTGCCAGCAGTTTGAAGGGGCACGCTTTCTTT	CASSLKGHAFF
.	TRBV3-1	TRBD2	TRBJ2-7	TGTGCCAGCAGCCCGGGACTAGGAAACTACGAGCAGTACTTC	CASSPGLGNYEQYF
many	TRBV6-1	.	TRBJ1-1	TGTGCCAGCAAGGCCGGAGAGAACACTGAAGCTTTCTTT	CASKAGENTEAFF
few	TRBV7-2	TRBD2	TRBJ2-3	TGTGCCAGCAGCAAACTAGCGGGAGGGCCAGATACGCAGTATTTT	CASSKLAGGPDTQYF
many	TRBV28	.	TRBJ2-4	TGTGCCAGCTCGCGTCGGGGGACAGAGGTACTAGCCAAAAACATTCAGTACTTC	CASSRRGTEVLAKNIQYF
many	TRBV7-3	.	TRBJ1-2	TGTGCCAGCAGCTTGGAGGGGGAGTATGGCTACACCTTC	CASSLEGEYGYTF
.	TRBV27	.	TRBJ2-3	TGTGCCAGCAGTTCCCTGGCGGGGAGTAGCTCAGATACGCAGTATTTT	CASSSLAGSSSDTQYF
many	TRBV28	TRBD1	TRBJ1-6	TGTGCCAGCAGTTTTCAGGGGGATTCACCCCTCCACTTT	CASSFQGDSPLHF
few	TRBV27	.	TRBJ1-4	TGTGCCAGCAGATTAGGCCTGTCAACAACTAATGAAAAACTGTTTTTT	CASRLGLSTTNEKLFF